One and the same sample provided the 24 T cell receptor beta chains below, sequenced in a study of cytomegalovirus exposure and HLA in healthy donors. PCR used 60 Vbeta primers and 13 Jbeta primers. Profiling relied on immunoSEQ multiplex PCR, and the TCRdb table lists in-frame clones only, not all of them. The sample includes fewer than 200,000 clones, around 81% of them seen just once. Sequenced sample: PBMCs. Receptors were obtained from a woman aged 25 to 39 in good health and CMV-seronegative.

V and J are TRBV27 and TRBJ2-7; D ambiguous. Trimming stripped 6 bases from V and 3 bases from J, with 12 bases between. Germline CDR1 is MNHEY and CDR2 is SMNVEV (reference sequence). The CDR3 length is 13 residues. CDR3 nucleotides: TGTGCCAGCAGCCGACGGAGTCTCTACGAGCAGTACTTC. Its translation: CASSRRSLYEQYF.

Here the CDR3 reads CASSFPIGGGRRDTDTQYF. In DNA, the CDR3 is TGTGCCAGCAGCTTCCCGATTGGCGGGGGGCGGCGAGACACAGATACGCAGTATTTT. V is TRBV7-2 and J is TRBJ2-3; 8 bases agree with TRBD2. Germline CDR1 is SGHTA and CDR2 is FQGNSA. The J segment lost 2 bases and the V segment lost 3 bases, leaving 16 bases of the junction unmatched. CDR3 size: 19 residues.

The CDR3 loop reads CASSLSKDRRYEQYF. In DNA, the CDR3 is TGCGCCAGCAGCCTCTCCAAGGACAGGAGATACGAGCAGTACTTC. The rearrangement joins TRBV4-1 to TRBJ2-7; 7 bases are shared with TRBD1. This CDR3 contains 15 residues. CDR1 and CDR2 (germline): MGHRA, YSYEKL. With 4 bases clipped from V and 4 bases from J, the junction kept 10 bases outside the gene matches.

This clone was observed a few times. The V gene is TRBV4-3, the J gene TRBJ2-2; 7 nucleotides match TRBD2. V lost 3 bases, J lost 0 bases, and 4 bases stayed unmatched. Germline V CDR1 and CDR2: LGHNA, YSLEER. The CDR3 has 16 amino acids. The CDR3 loop is CASSQWGGSNTGELFF. CDR3 nucleotides: TGCGCCAGCAGCCAGTGGGGAGGGTCGAACACCGGGGAGCTGTTTTTT.

This chain joins TRBV11-3 and TRBJ2-1; 8 nucleotides line up with TRBD2. With V trimmed by 3 bases and J by 7 bases, 5 bases remained unmatched. The V gene's germline CDR1 is SGHNT and CDR2 YENEEA. The CDR3 contains 14 residues. CDR3 amino acids: CASSFGGAENEQFF. The CDR3 DNA is TGTGCCAGCAGCTTCGGGGGGGCCGAGAATGAGCAGTTCTTC.

As DNA, the CDR3 is TGTGCCAGCAGTGAGGTAGCGGGGGGATCCAAAAACATTCAGTACTTC. It is translated as CASSEVAGGSKNIQYF. V gene TRBV6-1 combines with J gene TRBJ2-4, with 10 bases identical to TRBD2. The CDR3 totals 16 residues. Trimming removed 3 bases from V and 2 bases from J; junction bases left unmatched: 4. Germline-derived CDR1 and CDR2 are MNHNS and SASEGT.

The chain joins TRBV28 to TRBJ2-3; D is perhaps TRBD1 (6 bases). The germline V gene has CDR1 MDHEN and CDR2 SYDVKM. V gave up 7 bases and J gave up 3 bases, with 14 bases separating them. The CDR3 extends over 14 amino acids. CDR3: CASTDRGGTDTQYF. For the CDR3, the DNA is TGTGCCAGCACCGATCGAGGGGGAACAGATACGCAGTATTTT.

This chain connects TRBV7-9 to TRBJ1-2; D is unresolved. This CDR3 comprises 14 residues. Deletions cut 3 bases from V and 7 bases from J, with 15 bases between. Per germline, CDR1 SEHNR and CDR2 FQNEAQ (reference sequence). The CDR3 reads CASSFPPGEGGYTF. The CDR3 DNA follows: TGTGCCAGCAGCTTCCCCCCCGGGGAGGGTGGCTACACCTTC. The full variable domain, with the rest looked up from reference TRBV7-9 and TRBJ1-2, is DTGVSQNPRHKITKRGQNVTFRCDPISEHNRLYWYRQTLGQGPEFLTYFQNEAQLEKSRLLSDRFSAERPKGSFSTLEIQRTEQGDSAMYLCASSFPPGEGGYTFGSGTRLTVV.

This clone was seen a single time. This rearrangement joins TRBV9 to TRBJ2-7; 9 positions match TRBD2. The CDR3 is 15 residues long. The V gene end was trimmed by 5 bases and the J gene end by 6 bases; junction bases not matched to a gene: 12. Per germline, CDR1 SGDLS and CDR2 YYNGEE. CDR3 sequence: CASSATSGFVSEQYF. The CDR3 coding sequence is TGTGCCAGCAGTGCAACTAGCGGGTTTGTTTCCGAGCAGTACTTC.

The chain recombines TRBV15 with TRBJ2-5; 7 bases match TRBD1. V lost 0 bases to trimming and J lost 5 bases; unmatched junction nucleotides: 6. Germline values: CDR1 LNHNV, CDR2 YYDKDF (reference sequence). This CDR3 is built from 15 residues. CDR3 residues: CATSRDQARGETQYF. The CDR3 DNA is TGTGCCACCAGCAGAGATCAGGCCAGGGGGGAGACCCAGTACTTC.

This clone was observed a few times. The chain combines TRBV4-3 with TRBJ2-1; 12 bases agree with TRBD2. Germline CDR1 reads LGHNA; CDR2 reads YSLEER. Germline trimming cut 3 bases from V and 4 bases from J; bases unmatched to any gene: 7. This CDR3 comprises 17 residues. In DNA form, the CDR3 reads TGCGCCAGCAGCCATCAACTAGCGGGAGGCCCTTACAATGAGCAGTTCTTC. It specifies CASSHQLAGGPYNEQFF.

The rearrangement links TRBV11-2 to TRBJ2-7; the D is unclear. The CDR3 is 13 residues long. In germline, CDR1 is SGHAT, CDR2 FQNNGV. With 4 bases removed from V and 0 bases from J, the gap between germline ends came to 7 bases. The CDR3 is CASSYGSSYEQYF. The CDR3 DNA follows: TGTGCCAGCAGCTATGGTAGCTCCTACGAGCAGTACTTC.

The V call is TRBV19, the J call TRBJ2-6; no clear D. This CDR3 region has 15 residues. The V end lost 6 bases, the J end lost 0 bases, and 9 bases lay between the germline ends. Looked up from germline, CDR1 is LNHDA and CDR2 is SQIVND (reference sequence). The CDR3 sequence is CASRTQDSGANVLTF. The CDR3 region has the DNA TGTGCCAGTAGAACCCAGGACTCTGGGGCCAACGTCCTGACTTTC.

The rearrangement joins TRBV29-1 to TRBJ2-1; D remains unclear. The V and J ends lost 2 bases and 4 bases respectively, with 3 bases between them. Looked up from germline, CDR1 is SQVTM and CDR2 is ANQGSEA. CDR3 length: 11 amino acids. Here the CDR3 DNA reads TGCAGCGTTGAACTTTACAATGAGCAGTTCTTC. Protein product: CSVELYNEQFF.

This clone was detected only a few times. The chain employs TRBV2 and TRBJ2-1; 10 positions match TRBD1. After removal of 8 bases from V and 8 bases from J, the junction contained 3 bases not matched to a gene. Germline CDR1 and CDR2: SNHLY and FYNNEI. This CDR3 region has 12 residues. The CDR3 protein is CASGGQGYEQFF. The CDR3 nucleotides read TGTGCCAGCGGGGGACAGGGGTATGAGCAGTTCTTC.

In nucleotides, the CDR3 is TGTGCCAGCAGCTCCTCCGTCTACGAGCAGTACTTC. It encodes CASSSSVYEQYF. This rearrangement joins TRBV5-6 to TRBJ2-7; no reliable D call. The CDR3 length is 12 residues. Germline V lookup: CDR1 SGHDT, CDR2 YYEEEE. V lost 3 bases and J lost 3, with 7 bases in between.

This chain's CDR3 is CASSQDPASLWRVYEQYF. The DNA for the CDR3 is TGTGCCAGCAGCCAAGATCCGGCTTCTCTATGGCGGGTCTACGAGCAGTACTTC. The V call is TRBV4-2, the J call TRBJ2-5; a weak D match, TRBD2 (5 bases). The J call may be mistaken, given a closer DNA end match to TRBJ2-7. Germline loops: CDR1 LGHNA, CDR2 YNFKEQ. The CDR3 runs to 18 residues.

The V gene is TRBV28, the J gene TRBJ1-5; 8 bases match TRBD1. Germline-derived CDR1 and CDR2 are MDHEN and SYDVKM. CDR3 length: 17 amino acids. Trimming at V came to 2 bases and at J to 0 bases, leaving 6 bases not matched to a gene. The CDR3 DNA follows: TGTGCCAGCAGTTTAAGGCAGGGGGCCTATAGCAATCAGCCCCAGCATTTT. Amino acid sequence: CASSLRQGAYSNQPQHF.

The chain couples TRBV7-6 to TRBJ1-6, with a weak D call TRBD1 (6 bases). The CDR3 is 17 residues long. Germline CDR1 reads SGHVS; CDR2 reads FNYEAQ. V dropped 1 base and J dropped 4 bases, with 14 bases sitting between them. CDR3 amino acids: CASSLGGRGSYNSPLHF. CDR3 bases: TGTGCCAGCAGCTTAGGGGGGCGGGGGAGTTATAATTCACCCCTCCACTTT.

The chain combines TRBV27 with TRBJ2-3; D gene uncertain. Per germline, CDR1 MNHEY and CDR2 SMNVEV (reference sequence). The CDR3 consists of 15 residues. Trimming cost V 3 bases and J 3 bases, with 13 bases left between them. The CDR3, as DNA: TGTGCCAGCAGTTTCCGCGAGCCATTAACAGATACGCAGTATTTT. This translates into CASSFREPLTDTQYF.

The chain is built from TRBV28 and TRBJ2-1, with 10 positions matching TRBD2. The germline V gene encodes CDR1 MDHEN and CDR2 SYDVKM. There are 14 residues in the CDR3. With 3 bases clipped from V and 8 bases from J, the junction kept 4 bases outside the gene matches. The CDR3 DNA is TGTGCCAGCAGTTTGCTAGCGGGAGCTGATGAGCAGTTCTTC. The encoded protein is CASSLLAGADEQFF. Drawing the rest from reference TRBV28 and TRBJ2-1, the complete variable domain is DVKVTQSSRYLVKRTGEKVFLECVQDMDHENMFWYRQDPGLGLRLIYFSYDVKMKEKGDIPEGYSVSREKKERFSLILESASTNQTSMYLCASSLLAGADEQFFGPGTRLTVL.

The genes are TRBV6-5 and TRBJ2-3; D is undetermined. The CDR3 is made up of 14 amino acids. Trimming took off 1 base at V and 1 base at J, with 6 bases between the two ends. Germline CDR1 reads MNHEY; CDR2 reads SVGAGI. The CDR3 DNA sequence: TGTGCCAGCAGTTACTATACGGGCACAGATACGCAGTATTTT. Amino acid sequence: CASSYYTGTDTQYF.

This clone was counted only a few times. This CDR3 is CAWRLNSDYYNEQFF. As DNA, the CDR3 is TGTGCCTGGAGGTTGAATAGCGATTACTACAATGAGCAGTTCTTC. The gene calls are TRBV30 and TRBJ2-1, with a possible D match to TRBD2 (5 bases). V was shortened by 3 bases and J by 3 bases, with 15 bases between the two germline ends. Per germline, CDR1 GTSNPN and CDR2 SVGIG (reference sequence). The CDR3 has 15 amino acids.

The rearrangement joins TRBV4-1 to TRBJ2-2; 10 positions match TRBD1. CDR1 and CDR2 from the germline V gene are MGHRA and YSYEKL. V trimming: 1 base; J trimming: 1 base; junction bases outside the gene matches: 3. The CDR3 spans 17 residues. The CDR3, as DNA: TGCGCCAGCAGCCAAGGGGGACAGGGGAAGAACACCGGGGAGCTGTTTTTT. Encoded protein: CASSQGGQGKNTGELFF.